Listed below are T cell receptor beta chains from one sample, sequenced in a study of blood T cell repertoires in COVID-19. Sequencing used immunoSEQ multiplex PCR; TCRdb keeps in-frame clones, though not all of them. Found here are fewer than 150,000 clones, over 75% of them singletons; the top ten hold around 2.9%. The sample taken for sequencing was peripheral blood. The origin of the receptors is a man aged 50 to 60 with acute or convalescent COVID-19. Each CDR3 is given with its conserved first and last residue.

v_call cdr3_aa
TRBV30 CAWSVETQYF
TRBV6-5 CASTSGSETQYF
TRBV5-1 CASSLVEGAGTEAFF
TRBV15 CATSRDLGTGYGYTF
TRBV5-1 CASQSGGNYGYTF
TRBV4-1 CASSQEVPGVEKLFF
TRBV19 CASSISPDTEAFF
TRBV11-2 CASSLLGAGGASTDTQYF
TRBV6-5 CASSYSPTGRDGYTF
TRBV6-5 CASSSIPAGANVLTF
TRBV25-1 CASSSQGTVDTEAFF
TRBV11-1 CASSLIMYNSPLHF
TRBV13 CASSFRDSIYNEQFF
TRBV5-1 CASLRASGAYNEQFF
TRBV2 CASSPGTGGMTDTQYF